This entry concerns a single TCR beta chain. What it binds is not known. Absent from the records is this donor's CMV serostatus. The V gene lost 1 base and the J gene lost 2 bases, with 12 bases spanning the gap. CDR1 LNHNV and CDR2 YYDKDF come from the germline V gene (reference sequence). The CDR3 totals 16 residues. The data belong to a study of cytomegalovirus exposure and HLA in healthy donors. Study outcomes and limitations: Through in vitro validation, a few CMV-associated chains were shown to be specific for CMV antigens. Using a false discovery rate of 0.05, a later analysis showed that some 16,000 TCR beta sequences were associated with HLA alleles. Later work found most CMV-associated TCR beta chains apparently HLA-restricted.

PCR amplification relied on 60 Vbeta primers (plus 13 Jbeta primers). Profiling relied on immunoSEQ multiplex PCR, and the TCRdb table lists in-frame clones only, not all of them. Counted here are around 100,000 clones, about 69% occurring once; the ten biggest clones make up approximately 4.8%. The chain joins TRBV15 to TRBJ2-1; D is uncertain. This sequence was found in a human donor in good health. Sequenced input: PBMCs. The CDR3 reads CATSRAISTTYNEQFF. The CDR3 region has the DNA TGTGCCACCAGCAGAGCAATTAGCACTACCTACAATGAGCAGTTCTTC.